The next 10 T cell receptor beta chains were all read from a single sample in a study of T cell responses to AZD1222 COVID-19 vaccine. The repertoire was sequenced with immunoSEQ multiplex PCR; TCRdb's copy has only in-frame clones and lacks some. Of 86,000 or so clones listed, over 80% are singletons. The sequencing used peripheral blood, collected on day 0 of MenACWY control vaccination. The receptors derive from an adult in good health.

The V call is TRBV4-1, the J call TRBJ2-1, with TRBD2 matching 8 bases. Germline V gene sequence: CDR1 MGHRA, CDR2 YSYEKL. The CDR3 totals 15 residues. Losses at the gene ends were 0 bases for V and 7 bases for J; bases not matched to a gene: 5. The CDR3 DNA sequence: TGCGCCAGCAGCCAAGAAGGGGCTAGCGGGAATGAGCAGTTCTTC. This gives the protein CASSQEGASGNEQFF.

This clone appeared a single time. J is TRBJ2-1 and V is TRBV11-2; 9 bases line up with TRBD2. The CDR3 consists of 16 residues. Trimming removed 3 bases from V and 0 bases from J; junction bases left unmatched: 3. CDR1 SGHAT and CDR2 FQNNGV come from the germline V gene. The CDR3 sequence: CASSFRLAVSYNEQFF. CDR3 in DNA: TGTGCCAGCAGCTTTCGACTAGCGGTCTCCTACAATGAGCAGTTCTTC.

This clone has only one observation. V gene TRBV3-1 (or the pseudogene TRBV3-2) combines with J gene TRBJ2-7, with 9 positions matching TRBD2. Germline V lookup: CDR1 LGHDT, CDR2 YNNKEL (reference sequence). J lost 0 bases, V lost 6 bases, and 6 bases had no gene match. The CDR3 has 15 amino acids. The CDR3 region is CASRASGTLSYEQYF. The CDR3 nucleotides read TGTGCCAGCAGGGCTAGCGGGACCCTCTCCTACGAGCAGTACTTC.

The genes are TRBV29-1 and TRBJ2-2; D is unresolved. Germline CDR1 and CDR2: SQVTM and ANQGSEA. The CDR3 totals 11 residues. V lost 1 base, J lost 6 bases, and 3 bases lay in between. The CDR3: CSVEGSGELFF. DNA of the CDR3: TGCAGCGTTGAAGGTTCCGGGGAGCTGTTTTTT.

The chain employs TRBV19 and TRBJ2-1; 8 bases fit TRBD2. After removal of 7 bases from V and 8 bases from J, the junction contained 7 bases not matched to a gene. From germline, CDR1 is LNHDA and CDR2 SQIVND (reference sequence). This CDR3 has 13 residues. The DNA for the CDR3 is TGTGCCAGTAAGGCGGGAGGTAATGATGAGCAGTTCTTC. Its protein product is CASKAGGNDEQFF.

This clone occurred once. The chain recombines TRBV4-3 with TRBJ2-1; no clear D. Trimming removed 4 bases at V and 7 bases at J, with 11 bases between. The CDR3 contains 13 residues. Germline CDR1 LGHNA, CDR2 YSLEER. CDR3 nucleotide sequence: TGCGCCAGCAGCCCCTCCGACGGTAATGAGCAGTTCTTC. Amino acid sequence: CASSPSDGNEQFF.

V and J are TRBV28 and TRBJ1-1; D is unresolved. The CDR3 has 14 residues. Germline CDR1 is MDHEN and CDR2 is SYDVKM. V was shortened by 6 bases and J by 0 bases, with 11 bases between the two germline ends. The CDR3 sequence is CASRLGFMNTEAFF. For the CDR3, the DNA is TGTGCCAGCAGACTAGGGTTCATGAACACTGAAGCTTTCTTT.

This chain connects TRBV6-2 or TRBV6-3 to TRBJ2-7; D remains unclear. CDR1 is MNHEY and CDR2 is SVGEGT in the germline V gene. V lost 4 bases and J 4 bases, leaving 17 bases between the germline ends. The CDR3 runs to 15 residues. CDR3 DNA: TGTGCCAGCAGTTTAAGGCAGTCCATAGTGTACGAGCAGTACTTC. Protein sequence: CASSLRQSIVYEQYF.

The J gene is TRBJ2-3, the V gene TRBV7-2; D might be TRBD2 (5 bases). This CDR3 region has 12 residues. CDR1 is SGHTA and CDR2 is FQGNSA in the germline V gene. The V and J ends lost 5 bases and 2 bases respectively, with 5 bases between them. In nucleotides, the CDR3 is TGTGCCAGCAGCCGGGACACAGATACGCAGTATTTT. Translating gives CASSRDTDTQYF.

This chain uses TRBV6-5 with TRBJ2-2, with D perhaps being TRBD1 or TRBD2 (5 bases each). Per the germline V gene, CDR1 is MNHEY and CDR2 is SVGAGI. V shed 0 bases and J shed 8 bases, with 13 bases lying between them. The CDR3 length is 15 residues. The CDR3 DNA sequence: TGTGCCAGCAGTTACTCCCAGAGGGGCGTGGGGGAGCTGTTTTTT. It codes for CASSYSQRGVGELFF.